This is a list of T cell receptor beta chains from one sample in a study of blood T cell repertoires in COVID-19. Using immunoSEQ multiplex PCR, the repertoire was profiled, and TCRdb retains in-frame clones only, with some absent. The table records 140,000 to 150,000 clones, roughly four fifths of them present only once. Material: PBMCs or T cells enriched from blood (not recorded which). These receptors were taken from a woman between 50 and 59 years old with acute COVID-19. The CDR3 runs from the conserved cysteine through the conserved F or W. The D gene is left open where the match is weak. Rows may omit the clone size; those that give it use once, few, many or a size class.

v_gene	d_gene	j_gene	abundance	CDR3nt	CDR3aa
TRBV19	TRBD1	TRBJ2-2	.	TGTGCCAGCCAAAGTATGTGGACAGGGGGCTTGTACACCGGGGAGCTGTTTTTT	CASQSMWTGGLYTGELFF
TRBV18	.	TRBJ2-7	.	TGTGCCAGCTCACCATTACCCCCAGGGTCGAATGAGCAGTACTTC	CASSPLPPGSNEQYF
TRBV28	TRBD1	TRBJ2-7	.	TGTGCCAGCAGTTTTCGCGACAGGGACCACGAGCAGTACTTC	CASSFRDRDHEQYF
TRBV21-1	.	TRBJ1-4	once	TGTGCCAGCACCCCGGGACAGGCAAATGAAAAACTGTTTTTT	CASTPGQANEKLFF
TRBV27	TRBD1	TRBJ1-5	.	TGTGCCAGCAGCCCGGGACAGGGTCTTAGCAGACCTAGCAATCAGCCCCAGCATTTT	CASSPGQGLSRPSNQPQHF
TRBV6-1	.	TRBJ2-3	.	TGTGCCAGCAGTGAATCCGGCCGATTAGCCGATACGCAGTATTTT	CASSESGRLADTQYF
TRBV4-1	TRBD2	TRBJ2-7	.	TGCGCCAGCAGCCAAGAAACTAGCGGAGAATACGAGCAGTACTTC	CASSQETSGEYEQYF
TRBV7-2	TRBD1	TRBJ2-7	few	TGTGCCAGCAGCTCCCAGGGGGCAGCCGAGCAGTACTTC	CASSSQGAAEQYF
TRBV7-2	TRBD1	TRBJ2-7	.	TGTGCCAGCAGCTCAGGGGGTTCCTACGAGCAGTACTTC	CASSSGGSYEQYF
TRBV7-3	TRBD2	TRBJ2-5	.	TGTGCCAGCAGCTCCGGACTAGCGGGAGGTAGAGAGACCCAGTACTTC	CASSSGLAGGRETQYF
TRBV11-2	TRBD1	TRBJ2-7	once	TGTGCCAGCAGCTCACTACCGGGACAGGGGCCCGAGCAGTACTTC	CASSSLPGQGPEQYF
TRBV5-1	TRBD1	TRBJ2-3	once	TGCGCCAGCAGCTCTGGACAGGGCGGCACAGATACGCAGTATTTT	CASSSGQGGTDTQYF
TRBV30	TRBD1	TRBJ1-1	.	TGTGCCTGGAGTGGGCAGGGGGGTATTGAAGCTTTCTTT	CAWSGQGGIEAFF
TRBV7-2	.	TRBJ2-7	.	TGTGCCAGCAGCTTAGCGGGAGGGGGGAGCTACGAGCAGTACTTC	CASSLAGGGSYEQYF
TRBV7-9	.	TRBJ1-3	.	TGTGCCAGCAGCTCCCCCCGTGGAAACACCATATATTTT	CASSSPRGNTIYF
TRBV11-2	TRBD2	TRBJ2-3	once	TGTGCCAGCAAACCCCCGGGAGGGTGGACAGATACGCAGTATTTT	CASKPPGGWTDTQYF
TRBV2	TRBD2	TRBJ2-4	.	TGTGCCAGCAGGGCAGTAGGGGCGGGAGAAAACATTCAGTACTTC	CASRAVGAGENIQYF
TRBV7-2	.	TRBJ1-2	.	TGTGCCAGCAGCTGGCTCGGGGATGGCTACACCTTC	CASSWLGDGYTF
TRBV7-9	.	TRBJ2-2	.	TGTGCCAGCAGCTCCCCGGGAGCCGGGGAGCTGTTTTTT	CASSSPGAGELFF
TRBV3-1/TRBV3-2	TRBD1	TRBJ1-3	.	TGTGCCAGCAGCTTTACAGGGGAAGGGGCCTCTGGAAACACCATATATTTT	CASSFTGEGASGNTIYF
TRBV27	TRBD1	TRBJ1-1	few	TGTGCCAGCAGTTTATCTCCCCGACAGGGGGTCACTGAAGCTTTCTTT	CASSLSPRQGVTEAFF
TRBV6-6	TRBD2	TRBJ2-2	.	TGTGCCAGCAGTTACCGTCGGCGGGAGGACGGGGAGCTGTTTTTT	CASSYRRREDGELFF
TRBV4-2	.	TRBJ2-7	.	TGTGCCAGCAGCCCCGAGGAGGGCTCCTACGAGCAGTACTTC	CASSPEEGSYEQYF
TRBV19	TRBD2	TRBJ2-2	.	TGTGCCTCAAAACCGGGACTAGCGGGACGGGGGGAGCTGTTTTTT	CASKPGLAGRGELFF
TRBV5-1	TRBD2	TRBJ2-4	once	TGCGCCAGCAGCTTAGCGGGAGTAGGGGTCAAAAACATTCAGTACTTC	CASSLAGVGVKNIQYF
TRBV7-2	TRBD1	TRBJ1-5	.	TGTGCCAGCAGCTCCCGGACAGGGGGCGTTCAGCCCCAGCATTTT	CASSSRTGGVQPQHF
TRBV5-1	.	TRBJ2-5	.	TGCGCCAGCAGCTTGTACAGAAAAGAGACCCAGTACTTC	CASSLYRKETQYF
TRBV7-8	.	TRBJ1-6	.	TGTGCCAGCAGCTTAGCCGGGGGGCGAATTTCACCCCTCCACTTT	CASSLAGGRISPLHF
TRBV6-1	TRBD1	TRBJ2-7	.	TGTGCCAGCAGTGAAGGGACAGGGGATGCCTACGAGCAGTACTTC	CASSEGTGDAYEQYF
TRBV27	TRBD2	TRBJ2-7	.	TGTGCCAGCAGTTTGGCGGGAGAAGGGTACGAGCAGTACTTC	CASSLAGEGYEQYF
TRBV3-1/TRBV3-2	.	TRBJ1-1	.	TGTGCCAGCAGCCACAGGGAGAACACTGAAGCTTTCTTT	CASSHRENTEAFF
TRBV19	.	TRBJ2-6	.	TGTGCCAGTTTTCCGGGACACGGAGCCAACGTCCTGACTTTC	CASFPGHGANVLTF
TRBV5-1	TRBD1	TRBJ2-3	once	TGCGCCAGCAGCCTCTCCGGCTGGGACAGTGCACAAGATACGCAGTATTTT	CASSLSGWDSAQDTQYF
TRBV4-3	.	TRBJ1-3	.	TGCGCCAGCAGCCAACAGGCCTCTGGAAACACCATATATTTT	CASSQQASGNTIYF
TRBV29-1	TRBD1	TRBJ2-3	.	TGCAGCGCCCAAGGCCGAGTCACAGGGGGCAGGACAGATACGCAGTATTTT	CSAQGRVTGGRTDTQYF
TRBV6-5	.	TRBJ1-1	.	TGTGCCAGCAGTTACGGAGGTGCGTCTGAAGCTTTCTTT	CASSYGGASEAFF
TRBV6-6	.	TRBJ1-1	.	TGTGCCAGCAGTCACGCCGGGGTCGCAGGGGATAACACTGAAGCTTTCTTT	CASSHAGVAGDNTEAFF